A selection of T cell receptor beta chains follows, all from one sample in a study of identical twins. One entry per CDR3 protein results from TCRdb running MiXCR on the 5' RACE reads. Of 450,000 to 600,000 distinct CDR3 sequences listed, around 20% were seen once; the top ten hold 0.48%. The sample also formed part of further work on yellow fever vaccine responses in identical twins.

The sample consisted of CD4+ T cells sorted from blood. Receptors were obtained from a young woman in good health. The CDR3 runs from the conserved cysteine through the conserved F or W. Clone size is shown for a subset of rows, as once, few, many or a class of expanded clone.

>TRBJ1-4|TRBV7-9|.
CASSSGQGLGTNEKLFF
>TRBJ2-1|TRBV5-1|few
CASSPLGLAGVKSSYNEQFF
>TRBJ2-5|TRBV24-1|many
CATSDRRTTSQETQYF
>TRBJ2-7|TRBV27|few
CASSLGLAETYEQYF
>TRBJ2-7|TRBV29-1|.
CSATTLGYEQYF
>TRBJ1-1|TRBV18|.
CASSPPPLLGTEAFF
>TRBJ2-2|TRBV19|.
CASSIQGYTGELFF
>TRBJ1-2|TRBV20-1|.
CSARADTDDYTF
>TRBJ1-2|TRBV12-3/TRBV12-4|few
CASRTDLYGYTF
>TRBJ1-4|TRBV4-1|.
CASSLVGVEKLFF
>TRBJ2-1|TRBV20-1|.
CSASIGHNEQFF
>TRBJ2-3|TRBV6-5|.
CASSYSGASTDTQYF
>TRBJ2-3|TRBV12-3/TRBV12-4|once
CASSLGLRDEWDTQYF
>TRBJ2-7|TRBV21-1|few
CAHRQTKEREEPHEQYF
>TRBJ2-2|TRBV5-1|many
CASSPGGGGTGELFF
>TRBJ2-3|TRBV20-1|few
CSAAGLAGGTDTQYF
>TRBJ1-4|TRBV5-1|.
CASSLIGQDEKLFF
>TRBJ1-6|TRBV12-3/TRBV12-4|.
CASSRGVGNSPLHF
>TRBJ1-5|TRBV3-1|.
CASSHTGGDQPQHF
>TRBJ1-2|TRBV4-1|.
CASSQDQTDGYGYTF
>TRBJ2-5|TRBV5-1|.
CASSLALNAEETQYF
>TRBJ2-2|TRBV7-6|.
CASSLLGLARNGELFF
>TRBJ2-3|TRBV5-1|.
CASSRTDPSTDTQYF
>TRBJ2-5|TRBV7-9|.
CASSQQGAETQYF
>TRBJ2-1|TRBV20-1|.
CSARLAGVYYNEQFF
>TRBJ2-1|TRBV20-1|few
CSAMKRGAAPYNEQFF
>TRBJ2-3|TRBV12-3/TRBV12-4|.
CASSLLLSRDTQYF
>TRBJ2-3|TRBV7-2|.
CASSQSGDRTDTQYF
>TRBJ2-2|TRBV5-1|.
CASRLHPGNTGELFF
>TRBJ2-1|TRBV5-6|few
CASSPNRLLSEVEQFF
>TRBJ2-3|TRBV3-1|few
CASRGVAGGRGTDTQYF
>TRBJ2-2|TRBV5-6|few
CASSKGFPNTGELFF
>TRBJ2-2|TRBV20-1|.
CSAKPSQPNTGELFF
>TRBJ2-7|TRBV15|.
CATSSGQAQYF